Following are 11 T cell receptor beta chains from one sample sequenced in a study of T cell responses to AZD1222 COVID-19 vaccine. Clones were read by immunoSEQ multiplex PCR, and TCRdb kept only the in-frame ones, dropping some. The top ten hold less than 2% of the sample, which has fewer than 200,000 clones, 91% seen once. This specimen consisted of peripheral blood, obtained 28 days after the second AZD1222 dose. These receptors came from an adult who received the AZD1222 COVID-19 vaccine.

The rearrangement joins TRBV7-9 to TRBJ1-2, with TRBD1 matching 8 bases. Germline loops: CDR1 SEHNR, CDR2 FQNEAQ (reference sequence). The V segment lost 5 bases and the J segment 8 bases; nucleotides outside the gene matches: 7. This CDR3 has 13 residues. The DNA of the CDR3 is TGTGCCAGCAGCCCCGGACAGGGCTGGGGCTACACCTTC. Amino acid sequence: CASSPGQGWGYTF.

The rearrangement uses TRBV7-9 and TRBJ2-1; 7 positions agree with TRBD2. The CDR3 consists of 14 residues. In germline, CDR1 is SEHNR, CDR2 FQNEAQ (reference sequence). V was pared by 6 bases and J by 5 bases, with 7 bases of the junction left unmatched. CDR3 amino acids: CASREGGSHNEQFF. CDR3 in DNA: TGTGCCAGCAGGGAGGGCGGGAGTCACAATGAGCAGTTCTTC. The whole variable domain, remainder taken from reference TRBV7-9 and TRBJ2-1, is DTGVSQNPRHKITKRGQNVTFRCDPISEHNRLYWYRQTLGQGPEFLTYFQNEAQLEKSRLLSDRFSAERPKGSFSTLEIQRTEQGDSAMYLCASREGGSHNEQFFGPGTRLTVL.

The chain combines TRBV7-2 with TRBJ2-1, with TRBD2 matching over 7 bases. CDR3 length: 14 residues. Per the germline V gene, CDR1 is SGHTA and CDR2 is FQGNSA. V lost 5 bases and J lost 6; bases outside the gene matches: 7. CDR3 sequence reads: CASSIIGGSNEQFF. In DNA, the CDR3 is TGTGCCAGCAGCATTATCGGGGGGAGCAATGAGCAGTTCTTC.

The chain combines TRBV7-2 with TRBJ2-5; 7 bases agree with TRBD2. Per the germline V gene, CDR1 is SGHTA and CDR2 is FQGNSA. The CDR3 contains 15 residues. Germline trimming cut 4 bases from V and 3 bases from J; bases unmatched to any gene: 8. CDR3 residues: CASSSILGGEETQYF. The CDR3 DNA is TGTGCCAGCAGCTCCATACTGGGGGGGGAAGAGACCCAGTACTTC. Complete variable domain (other parts from reference TRBV7-2 and TRBJ2-5): GAGVSQSPSNKVTEKGKDVELRCDPISGHTALYWYRQSLGQGLEFLIYFQGNSAPDKSGLPSDRFSAERTGGSVSTLTIQRTQQEDSAVYLCASSSILGGEETQYFGPGTRLLVL.

The CDR3 nucleotides are TGTGCCAGCAGCCCCGGTTGGAATGAGCAGTTCTTC. This translates into CASSPGWNEQFF. V is TRBV27 and J is TRBJ2-1; D call uncertain. Trimming took 6 bases from V and 7 from J, leaving 10 bases between them. This CDR3 spans 12 amino acids. Germline-derived CDR1 and CDR2 are MNHEY and SMNVEV (reference sequence).

The gene calls are TRBV9 and TRBJ2-2; D is undetermined. This CDR3 is 15 amino acids long. CDR1 is SGDLS, CDR2 YYNGEE, per germline. The germline V and J ends were trimmed by 0 bases and 2 bases, with 8 bases remaining between them. CDR3 region: CASSVVPTNTGELFF. CDR3 DNA: TGTGCCAGCAGCGTAGTCCCTACAAACACCGGGGAGCTGTTTTTT.

J is TRBJ2-7 and V is TRBV6-1; no clear D. This CDR3 has 11 amino acids. Germline values: CDR1 MNHNS, CDR2 SASEGT. Trimming took 10 bases from V and 9 from J, leaving 16 bases between them. In DNA, the CDR3 is TGTGCCACCCTCTATGGGGAATCGCAGTACTTC. This gives the protein CATLYGESQYF.

A single count supports this clone. The chain joins TRBV4-1 to TRBJ1-5; a weak D match, TRBD1 (6 bases). This CDR3 contains 14 residues. In germline, CDR1 is MGHRA, CDR2 YSYEKL. The V end was cut by 4 bases, the J end by 6 bases, with 13 bases between. The chain's CDR3 is CASSLDSPGQPQHF. CDR3 in DNA: TGCGCCAGCAGCCTGGACAGCCCCGGTCAGCCCCAGCATTTT.

The chain has TRBV2 and TRBJ2-7, with unresolved D. CDR3 length: 11 residues. Germline V lookup: CDR1 SNHLY, CDR2 FYNNEI. Trimming cost V 5 bases and J 3 bases, with 5 bases left between them. The CDR3 here is CASSTLYEQYF. The CDR3 bases are TGTGCCAGCAGTACCCTCTACGAGCAGTACTTC.

This CDR3 is CASSSTDGYTF. CDR3 nucleotides: TGTGCCAGCAGCTCGACGGATGGCTACACCTTC. The chain has TRBV7-9 and TRBJ1-2; D is unclear. Germline V gene lookup returns CDR1 SEHNR and CDR2 FQNEAQ (reference sequence). The CDR3 covers 11 residues. V was trimmed by 4 bases and J by 6 bases, leaving 6 bases between them.

There are a few counts of this clone. V and J are TRBV6-2 or TRBV6-3 and TRBJ1-6; perhaps TRBD1 as D (6 bases). The ends were cut back, 5 bases at V and 10 bases at J, with 15 bases in the middle. Germline CDR1 is MNHEY and CDR2 is SVGEGT. The CDR3 runs 14 residues. The CDR3 region has the DNA TGTGCCAGCAGTCCGACAGGAGTACGCTCACCCCTCCACTTT. Translation gives CASSPTGVRSPLHF.